This TCR beta chain was sequenced in a study of OX40 agonist ivuxolimab in advanced cancers. Generated by immunoSEQ multiplex PCR, the TCRdb table keeps only in-frame clones and is missing some. The sample carries 60,000 to 100,000 clones, about 84% recorded once. Baseline was the first blood sampling point, followed by cycle 4 day 1 and cycle 7 day 1. The CDR3 extends over 15 amino acids. V was pared by 0 bases and J by 4 bases, with 9 bases between. Germline lookup yields CDR1 SGHTA and CDR2 FQGNSA. In regard to this clone: Its target is not known.

Study-wide results and caveats: Several nonresponders also turned out to have low normalized T-cell clonal expansion.

This sequence was found in an adult with an advanced solid tumor such as melanoma, head and neck, liver or kidney cancer. The gene calls are TRBV7-2 and TRBJ2-2; no firm D call. Here the sequenced sample was CD4+ or CD8+ T cells sorted from blood, taken in a trial of the OX40 agonist ivuxolimab. The CDR3 sequence is CASSLAGLITGELFF. The CDR3 nucleotides are TGTGCCAGCAGCTTAGCTGGCCTTATCACCGGGGAGCTGTTTTTT.